These 8 T cell receptor beta chains were sequenced from one sample in a study of T cell responses to AZD1222 COVID-19 vaccine. TCRdb's table, derived via immunoSEQ multiplex PCR, lists solely in-frame clones and lacks some. The sample lists about 110,000 clones, roughly 89% occurring once. Sample: peripheral blood, taken on day 0 of MenACWY control vaccination. These TCRs come from an adult in good health.

The rearrangement links TRBV4-1 to TRBJ1-1, with D tentatively TRBD1 (5 bases). This CDR3 contains 16 residues. Looked up from germline, CDR1 is MGHRA and CDR2 is YSYEKL. The V end was cut by 0 bases, the J end by 9 bases, with 20 bases between. CDR3: CASSQDLAGPVRQAFF. The CDR3 DNA reads TGCGCCAGCAGCCAAGATCTAGCGGGACCTGTCAGACAAGCTTTCTTT.

This clone appeared a single time. The chain links TRBV6-2 or TRBV6-3 to TRBJ2-3; 12 nucleotides agree with TRBD2. V trimming: 2 bases; J trimming: 4 bases; junction bases outside the gene matches: 1. The germline gives CDR1 MNHEY, CDR2 SVGEGT. The CDR3 contains 15 residues. The CDR3, as DNA: TGTGCCAGCAGTTACCGGACTAGCGGGGCAGATACGCAGTATTTT. It specifies CASSYRTSGADTQYF.

The chain couples TRBV19 to TRBJ2-1, with D possibly being TRBD1 (5 bases). V dropped 4 bases and J dropped 3 bases, with 7 bases sitting between them. The CDR3 sequence is 13 residues long. Germline V gives CDR1 LNHDA, CDR2 SQIVND (reference sequence). The CDR3 nucleotides are TGTGCCAGTAGTACAGACAGCTACAATGAGCAGTTCTTC. Protein product: CASSTDSYNEQFF.

The table lists this clone with a count of one. The rearrangement joins TRBV5-6 to TRBJ2-1; no definite D call. In germline, CDR1 is SGHDT, CDR2 YYEEEE. V was cut by 1 base and J by 14 bases, with 19 bases left in between. The CDR3 totals 14 residues. CDR3 DNA sequence: TGTGCCAGCAGCTTGCAGTCGGTCCGGCTCGCGGAGTTCTTC. Residues: CASSLQSVRLAEFF.

The rearrangement joins TRBV6-5 to TRBJ2-2, with 10 bases lining up with TRBD2. The CDR3 covers 16 residues. V lost 2 bases to trimming and J lost 7 bases; unmatched junction nucleotides: 7. Looked up from germline, CDR1 is MNHEY and CDR2 is SVGAGI. Here the CDR3 DNA reads TGTGCCAGCAGTTACACCCAGCGGGGGGGCCACGGGGAGCTGTTTTTT. Encoded protein: CASSYTQRGGHGELFF.

The chain employs TRBV7-2 and TRBJ2-2; 12 bases are a match to TRBD1. The ends lost 7 bases at V and 4 bases at J; junction bases unmatched: 7. The CDR3 is 16 residues long. Germline V gene lookup returns CDR1 SGHTA and CDR2 FQGNSA. CDR3 sequence: CASIPGQGAGTGELFF. As DNA, the CDR3 is TGTGCCAGCATACCGGGACAGGGGGCCGGCACCGGGGAGCTGTTTTTT. Looking up the rest from reference TRBV7-2 and TRBJ2-2 gives the full variable domain: GAGVSQSPSNKVTEKGKDVELRCDPISGHTALYWYRQSLGQGLEFLIYFQGNSAPDKSGLPSDRFSAERTGGSVSTLTIQRTQQEDSAVYLCASIPGQGAGTGELFFGEGSRLTVL.

This chain joins TRBV28 and TRBJ2-7, with no clear D. The CDR3 covers 12 residues. Trimming shortened V by 6 bases and J by 7 bases, and 13 bases separated the two germline ends. The V gene's germline CDR1 is MDHEN and CDR2 SYDVKM. The CDR3 loop is CASRLGPREQYF. CDR3 coding DNA: TGTGCCAGCAGGTTAGGGCCCCGGGAGCAGTACTTC. The variable domain in full, completed from reference TRBV28 and TRBJ2-7, reads DVKVTQSSRYLVKRTGEKVFLECVQDMDHENMFWYRQDPGLGLRLIYFSYDVKMKEKGDIPEGYSVSREKKERFSLILESASTNQTSMYLCASRLGPREQYFGPGTRLTVT.

This sequence joins TRBV5-1 and TRBJ1-3; D may be TRBD1 (6 bases). This CDR3 has 16 residues. The V end was cut by 4 bases, the J end by 6 bases, with 20 bases between. From germline, CDR1 is SGHRS and CDR2 YFSETQ. The CDR3 region has the DNA TGCGCCAGCAGCACCAACCCCAGGGGAACGGAAAACACCATATATTTT. Translation gives CASSTNPRGTENTIYF.